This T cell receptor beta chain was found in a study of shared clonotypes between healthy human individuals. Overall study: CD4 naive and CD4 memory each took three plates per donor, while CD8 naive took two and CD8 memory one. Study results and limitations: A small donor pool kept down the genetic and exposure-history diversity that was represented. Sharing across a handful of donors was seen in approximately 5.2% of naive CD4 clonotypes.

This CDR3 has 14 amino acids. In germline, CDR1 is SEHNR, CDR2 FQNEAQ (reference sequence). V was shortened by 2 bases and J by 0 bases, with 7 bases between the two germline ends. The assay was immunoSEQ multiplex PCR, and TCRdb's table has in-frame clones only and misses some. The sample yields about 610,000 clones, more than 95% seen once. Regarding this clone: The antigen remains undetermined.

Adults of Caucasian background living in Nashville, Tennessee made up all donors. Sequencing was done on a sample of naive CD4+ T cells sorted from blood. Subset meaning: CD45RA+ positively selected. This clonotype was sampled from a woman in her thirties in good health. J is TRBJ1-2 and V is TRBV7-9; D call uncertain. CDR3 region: CASSLTPSNYGYTF. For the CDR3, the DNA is TGTGCCAGCAGCTTAACCCCATCTAACTATGGCTACACCTTC. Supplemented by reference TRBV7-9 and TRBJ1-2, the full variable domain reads DTGVSQNPRHKITKRGQNVTFRCDPISEHNRLYWYRQTLGQGPEFLTYFQNEAQLEKSRLLSDRFSAERPKGSFSTLEIQRTEQGDSAMYLCASSLTPSNYGYTFGSGTRLTVV.